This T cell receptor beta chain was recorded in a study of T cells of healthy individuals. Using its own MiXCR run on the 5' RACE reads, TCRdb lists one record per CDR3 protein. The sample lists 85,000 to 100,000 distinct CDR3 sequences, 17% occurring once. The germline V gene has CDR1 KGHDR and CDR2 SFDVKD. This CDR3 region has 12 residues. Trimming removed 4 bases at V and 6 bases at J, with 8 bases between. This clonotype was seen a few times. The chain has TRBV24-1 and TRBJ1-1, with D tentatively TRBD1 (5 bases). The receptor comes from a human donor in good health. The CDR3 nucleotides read TGTGCCACCAGTGACCAGGGCCCTGAAGCTTTCTTT. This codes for CATSDQGPEAFF.